The next 12 T cell receptor beta chains were all read from a single sample in a study of blood T cell repertoires in COVID-19. Generated by immunoSEQ multiplex PCR, the TCRdb table keeps only in-frame clones and is missing some. This sample has 240,000 or so clones, with roughly nine tenths found just once. The sequenced sample was peripheral blood. All receptors come from a man aged 55 to 70 with acute or convalescent COVID-19.

This clone was found once. This chain connects TRBV28 to TRBJ2-3, with 11 bases that match TRBD1. Trimming took 5 bases from V and 5 from J; bases not matched to a gene: 6. Germline V CDR1 and CDR2: MDHEN, SYDVKM. The CDR3 totals 15 residues. The CDR3 bases are TGTGCCAGCAGTCGAGGACAGGGGGCCGGAGATACGCAGTATTTT. It is translated as CASSRGQGAGDTQYF.

V gene TRBV6-4 combines with J gene TRBJ1-1; TRBD1 matches at 8 bases. Trimming at V came to 5 bases and at J to 5 bases, leaving 4 bases not matched to a gene. This CDR3 contains 13 residues. From germline, CDR1 is MRHNA and CDR2 SNTAGT. This CDR3 is CASSLRTGTEAFF. The CDR3 region has the DNA TGTGCCAGCAGTTTACGGACAGGGACTGAAGCTTTCTTT.

This sequence joins TRBV28 and TRBJ1-2; possible D gene TRBD1, 6 bases. There are 14 residues in the CDR3. The germline V gene has CDR1 MDHEN and CDR2 SYDVKM. Trimming stripped 3 bases from V and 4 bases from J, with 12 bases between. Here the CDR3 reads CASSFQGRVYGYTF. The CDR3 DNA follows: TGTGCCAGCAGTTTTCAGGGGAGGGTCTATGGCTACACCTTC.

This chain joins TRBV11-3 and TRBJ2-1; D is ambiguous. V was shortened by 5 bases and J by 4 bases, with 9 bases between the two germline ends. Germline V gene sequence: CDR1 SGHNT, CDR2 YENEEA. The CDR3 covers 13 residues. The CDR3 bases are TGTGCCAGCAGCCCGGAGACGTACAATGAGCAGTTCTTC. Protein: CASSPETYNEQFF.

J is TRBJ2-5 and V is TRBV6-2 or TRBV6-3; 8 nucleotides agree with TRBD1. The CDR3 spans 15 residues. CDR1 is MNHEY, CDR2 SVGEGT, per germline. V lost 5 bases, J lost 2 bases, and 7 bases stayed unmatched. This CDR3 reads CASSQGARSQETQYF. Written as DNA, the CDR3 is TGTGCCAGCAGTCAGGGGGCGCGTTCACAAGAGACCCAGTACTTC.

V usage is TRBV10-2 and J usage is TRBJ1-3; D is uncertain. The CDR3 totals 15 residues. V was trimmed by 0 bases and J by 2 bases, leaving 8 bases between them. From germline, CDR1 is WSHSY and CDR2 SAAADI. The CDR3 reads CASSESTEPGNTIYF. CDR3 nucleotide sequence: TGCGCCAGCAGTGAGTCTACAGAGCCTGGAAACACCATATATTTT.

The chain links TRBV4-3 to TRBJ2-5; TRBD1 aligns across 7 bases. The CDR3 has 15 amino acids. V lost 4 bases to trimming and J lost 4 bases; unmatched junction nucleotides: 9. Germline-derived CDR1 and CDR2 are LGHNA and YSLEER. The CDR3: CASSPYRDSRETQYF. CDR3 sequence (DNA): TGCGCCAGCAGCCCGTACCGGGACAGCCGAGAGACCCAGTACTTC.

A remark on this clone: Other DNA sequences in the same sample also yield this CDR3. The chain combines TRBV6-5 with TRBJ2-2, with TRBD1 matching 10 bases. Germline CDR1 and CDR2: MNHEY and SVGAGI. CDR3 size: 15 residues. After removal of 6 bases from V and 7 bases from J, the junction contained 8 bases not matched to a gene. CDR3 in amino acids: CASSYGTGDIGELFF. The DNA for the CDR3 is TGTGCCAGCAGCTACGGGACAGGGGATATCGGGGAGCTGTTTTTT.

This rearrangement joins TRBV28 to TRBJ2-1, with 14 bases identical to TRBD2. V lost 4 bases and J lost 5; bases outside the gene matches: 16. The CDR3 length is 20 residues. Germline assignment: CDR1 MDHEN and CDR2 SYDVKM. CDR3 coding DNA: TGTGCCAGCAGTTACTCCCCCGGGACTAGCGGGAGATTCCCCAACAATGAGCAGTTCTTC. Its translation: CASSYSPGTSGRFPNNEQFF.

This clone showed up just a few times. This rearrangement joins TRBV19 to TRBJ2-7; 7 bases are shared with TRBD2. V gave up 4 bases and J gave up 9 bases; unmatched junction bases: 18. This CDR3 contains 16 residues. Germline CDR1 and CDR2: LNHDA and SQIVND (reference sequence). The CDR3 DNA sequence: TGTGCCAGTAGTACGAGGGCCGGCGTCTTCAGGGAGGGGCAGTACTTC. As protein: CASSTRAGVFREGQYF.

The V call is TRBV19, the J call TRBJ1-5, with a possible D match to TRBD1 (6 bases). The germline V gene has CDR1 LNHDA and CDR2 SQIVND (reference sequence). The CDR3 is made up of 15 amino acids. Trimming left V 7 bases short and J 1 base short, with 14 bases between. The DNA of the CDR3 is TGTGCCAGTACTACAGGGTGGGGAAGCAATCAGCCCCAGCATTTT. Its translation: CASTTGWGSNQPQHF.

The rearrangement uses TRBV10-3 and TRBJ1-5; the D is unclear. Germline loops: CDR1 ENHRY, CDR2 SYGVKD. V was clipped by 2 bases and J by 3 bases, with 14 bases between them. The CDR3 has 16 amino acids. The CDR3 here is CAISEGRAGPNQPQHF. The CDR3 coding sequence is TGTGCCATCAGTGAGGGGCGGGCAGGACCCAATCAGCCCCAGCATTTT.